The T cell receptor (beta chain) under discussion was sequenced for a study of cytomegalovirus exposure and HLA in healthy donors. As regards this clone: Antigen: not known.

CDR1 is SGHTA and CDR2 is FQGNSA in the germline V gene. Trimming removed 5 bases at V and 4 bases at J, with 12 bases between. The CDR3 extends over 14 amino acids. Primers for the PCR totalled 60 Vbeta and 13 Jbeta. TCRdb keeps only in-frame clones here, not all; method: immunoSEQ multiplex PCR. The sample holds 100,000 to 150,000 clones, roughly 80% seen once. Those who donated were healthy bone marrow donors. Study-level findings and limits: Using a false discovery rate of 0.05, a later analysis showed that 15,000 to 20,000 TCR beta sequences were associated with HLA alleles. Being indistinguishable, some V segments were excluded, TRBV6-2 and TRBV6-3 among them. TCR beta V- and J-gene trimming was later associated with a missense DCLRE1C variant.

V is TRBV7-2 and J is TRBJ2-1, with D possibly being TRBD2 (6 bases). The source of this sequence is a man between 40 and 49 years old in good health and CMV-seronegative. Sequenced material: PBMCs. CDR3 nucleotides: TGTGCCAGCAGCCGGGTCGGGGGTTACAATGAGCAGTTCTTC. Encoded protein: CASSRVGGYNEQFF.